What follows are 11 T cell receptor beta chains derived from one specimen sequenced in a study of control samples from healthy donors and cancer patients. Libraries were prepared by immunoSEQ multiplex PCR; TCRdb keeps only in-frame clonotypes and omits some of them. This repertoire shows over 100,000 clones, about 87% found once; its top ten account for about 3.2%. The source material was blood. The receptors shown here come from a man in his forties in good health.

The chain couples TRBV13 to TRBJ2-3; TRBD2 matches at 11 bases. The CDR3 extends over 16 amino acids. J lost 5 bases, V lost 3 bases, and 7 bases had no gene match. Germline lookup yields CDR1 PRHDT and CDR2 FYEKMQ (reference sequence). This CDR3 reads CASSLAPSGGRDTQYF. In DNA form, the CDR3 reads TGTGCCAGCAGCTTGGCACCTAGCGGGGGGCGAGATACGCAGTATTTT. Using reference TRBV13 and TRBJ2-3 for the parts outside the CDR3, the full variable domain is AAGVIQSPRHLIKEKRETATLKCYPIPRHDTVYWYQQGPGQDPQFLISFYEKMQSDKGSIPDRFSAQQFSDYHSELNMSSLELGDSALYFCASSLAPSGGRDTQYFGPGTRLTVL.

This clone was recorded once. This chain uses TRBV20-1 with TRBJ1-5; TRBD1 matches at 9 bases. The germline gives CDR1 DFQATT, CDR2 SNEGSKA (reference sequence). The ends lost 6 bases at V and 7 bases at J; junction bases unmatched: 1. The CDR3 covers 11 residues. The CDR3 DNA follows: TGCAGTGCCGGGACAGGGCAGCCCCAGCATTTT. Translated, it gives CSAGTGQPQHF.

The gene calls are TRBV11-3 and TRBJ2-5; 10 bases are a match to TRBD1. Per the germline V gene, CDR1 is SGHNT and CDR2 is YENEEA. The CDR3 covers 17 residues. Unmatched junction bases numbered 12, after V lost 6 bases and J lost 2 bases. CDR3 nucleotides: TGTGCCAGCAGTAACCCTTGGCGACAGGGGGCGCAAGAGACCCAGTACTTC. It specifies CASSNPWRQGAQETQYF.

The V and J genes are TRBV6-2 or TRBV6-3 and TRBJ2-7; D not certain. CDR1 is MNHEY and CDR2 is SVGEGT in the germline V gene. V was cut by 6 bases and J by 6 bases, with 12 bases left in between. The CDR3 sequence is 12 residues long. The chain's CDR3 is CASSSQAIEQYF. CDR3 coding DNA: TGTGCCAGCAGCTCACAAGCTATCGAGCAGTACTTC.

This clone appeared once. V and J are TRBV15 and TRBJ2-7; either TRBD1 or TRBD2 may supply D (6 bases each). The CDR3 is 16 residues long. Trimming left V 3 bases short and J 2 bases short, with 17 bases between. Germline V lookup: CDR1 LNHNV, CDR2 YYDKDF (reference sequence). The CDR3 here is CATSRIRYRGPYEQYF. As DNA, the CDR3 is TGTGCCACCAGCAGGATCAGGTACCGGGGGCCCTACGAGCAGTACTTC.

J is TRBJ1-5 and V is TRBV28; D is uncertain. Trimming stripped 6 bases from V and 3 bases from J, with 21 bases between. From germline, CDR1 is MDHEN and CDR2 SYDVKM. This CDR3 is built from 17 residues. The CDR3 reads CASRGRNDAIINQPQHF. The CDR3 DNA sequence: TGTGCCAGCAGAGGACGGAATGACGCCATTATCAATCAGCCCCAGCATTTT.

The V gene is TRBV19, the J gene TRBJ1-5, with 9 bases that match TRBD1. Germline V gives CDR1 LNHDA, CDR2 SQIVND (reference sequence). The CDR3 consists of 16 residues. With 1 base clipped from V and 3 bases from J, the junction kept 4 bases outside the gene matches. The CDR3 protein is CASSIGQGVNNQPQHF. The CDR3 DNA is TGTGCCAGTAGTATAGGACAGGGGGTGAACAATCAGCCCCAGCATTTT.

The gene calls are TRBV18 and TRBJ2-7; 9 positions agree with TRBD1. Germline V CDR1 and CDR2: KGHSH, LQKENI. The CDR3 runs 15 residues. The V gene end was trimmed by 0 bases and the J gene end by 9 bases; junction bases not matched to a gene: 9. CDR3 sequence reads: CASSPPGQGTIAQYF. DNA for the CDR3: TGTGCCAGCTCACCACCGGGACAGGGAACTATTGCGCAGTACTTC.

CDR3 in DNA: TGTGCCAGCAGTTCAGACAGGGGTTATGGCTACACCTTC. This encodes CASSSDRGYGYTF. The genes are TRBV6-5 and TRBJ1-2, with 8 positions matching TRBD1. V was clipped by 4 bases and J by 5 bases; unmatched bases: 3. This CDR3 spans 13 amino acids. Looked up from germline, CDR1 is MNHEY and CDR2 is SVGAGI.

The genes are TRBV2 and TRBJ2-3; D is possibly TRBD1 or TRBD2 (5 bases each). From germline, CDR1 is SNHLY and CDR2 FYNNEI. CDR3 length: 16 residues. Trimming took 5 bases from V and 1 from J, leaving 16 bases between them. Written as DNA, the CDR3 is TGTGCCAGCAGTCGGGGACCGAACCTGGGCACAGATACGCAGTATTTT. Residues: CASSRGPNLGTDTQYF.

The chain employs TRBV7-9 and TRBJ1-1; no firm D call. There are 13 residues in the CDR3. Germline V gene sequence: CDR1 SEHNR, CDR2 FQNEAQ (reference sequence). V was clipped by 1 base and J by 8 bases, with 11 bases between them. CDR3 loop: CASSLVGPTEAFF. The CDR3 DNA is TGTGCCAGCAGCTTAGTTGGTCCAACAGAAGCTTTCTTT.